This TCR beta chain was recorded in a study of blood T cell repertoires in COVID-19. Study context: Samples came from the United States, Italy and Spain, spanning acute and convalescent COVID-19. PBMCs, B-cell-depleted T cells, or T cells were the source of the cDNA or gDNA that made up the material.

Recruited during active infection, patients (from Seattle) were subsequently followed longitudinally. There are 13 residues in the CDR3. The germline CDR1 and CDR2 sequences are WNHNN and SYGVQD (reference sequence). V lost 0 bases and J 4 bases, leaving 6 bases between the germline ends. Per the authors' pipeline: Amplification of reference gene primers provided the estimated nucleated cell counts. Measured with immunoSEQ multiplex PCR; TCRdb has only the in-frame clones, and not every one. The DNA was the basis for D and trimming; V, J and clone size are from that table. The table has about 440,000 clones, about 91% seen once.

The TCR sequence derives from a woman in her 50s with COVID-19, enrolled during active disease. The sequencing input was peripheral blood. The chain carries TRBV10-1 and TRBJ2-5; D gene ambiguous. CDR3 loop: CASSESTRETQYF. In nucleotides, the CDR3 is TGCGCCAGCAGTGAGTCGACTCGAGAGACCCAGTACTTC.